The T cell receptor beta chain under discussion was sequenced for a study of cytomegalovirus exposure and HLA in healthy donors. Study results and caveats: Later genetic work tied a missense DCLRE1C variant to beta-chain V and J trimming.

This clone has a handful of counts. Its antigen is undetermined. The CDR3 sequence is 15 residues long. With V trimmed by 5 bases and J by 4 bases, 10 bases remained unmatched. Germline lookup yields CDR1 WSHSY and CDR2 SAAADI. The PCR used 60 Vbeta and 13 Jbeta primers. Repertoires were generated with immunoSEQ multiplex PCR, while TCRdb's copy carries only in-frame clones and drops some. The sample has around 200,000 clones; 70% to 80% are singletons. The receptor was isolated from a woman aged 60-70 years in good health and CMV-seropositive. The chain recombines TRBV10-2 with TRBJ2-7; 8 bases align to TRBD1. Sequencing was performed on PBMCs. This CDR3 reads CASSPRQGSSYEQYF. The CDR3 DNA reads TGCGCCAGCAGTCCTCGACAGGGGAGTTCGTACGAGCAGTACTTC.